One and the same sample provided the 22 T cell receptor beta chains below, sequenced in a study of tumor-infiltrating lymphocytes in primary liver carcinoma. Germline DNA was also extracted, and blood RNA derived from unsorted whole blood. The input was 500 ng total RNA; TCR beta cDNA was made from it with a constant-region primer. Slightly modified ARM-PCR, run as three nested multiplex PCR rounds, produced the TCR beta libraries. Amplification in the first two PCR rounds was performed using TRBV1-TRBV30 forward primers and a C-beta reverse primer for around 10 cycles each. TCRdb ran MiXCR on the multiplex PCR reads and lists one entry per CDR3 protein. The data show approximately 300,000 distinct CDR3 sequences, 65% seen once. Sequencing input: peripheral blood. These receptors all come from a man in his forties with primary liver carcinoma and hepatitis B virus infection.

This clonotype was seen more than once but under ten times. V and J are TRBV2 and TRBJ1-2; D gene uncertain. This CDR3 has 10 amino acids. Germline V gene sequence: CDR1 SNHLY, CDR2 FYNNEI. Trimming cost V 3 bases and J 5 bases, with 1 base left between them. This CDR3 is CASSEYGYTF. CDR3 bases: TGTGCCAGCAGTGAGTATGGCTACACCTTC. Filled out from reference TRBV2 and TRBJ1-2, the complete variable domain reads EPEVTQTPSHQVTQMGQEVILRCVPISNHLYFYWYRQILGQKVEFLVSFYNNEISEKSEIFDDQFSVERPDGSNFTLKIRSTKLEDSAMYFCASSEYGYTFGSGTRLTVV.

The rearrangement links TRBV11-2 to TRBJ2-3, with 9 bases that match TRBD2. Germline V gene data show CDR1 as SGHAT and CDR2 as FQNNGV. Trimming removed 4 bases from V and 6 bases from J; junction bases left unmatched: 11. The CDR3 sequence is 16 residues long. This chain's CDR3 is CASSSSGVAGADTQYF. The CDR3 DNA reads TGTGCCAGCAGCTCCTCCGGGGTAGCGGGAGCGGATACGCAGTATTTT.

On this clonotype: It may be a read error: a sequence one base away is much more abundant. The rearrangement links TRBV6-6 to TRBJ2-7; 7 bases are a match to TRBD1. This CDR3 contains 12 residues. CDR1 and CDR2 from the germline V gene are MNHNY and SVGAGI (reference sequence). V gave up 7 bases and J gave up 3 bases; unmatched junction bases: 3. The CDR3 region has the DNA TGTGCCAGCACGGGGACAGTCTACGAGCAGTACTTC. It specifies CASTGTVYEQYF.

This clonotype is a singleton in its sample. The chain has TRBV6-1 and TRBJ2-5; 11 positions match TRBD2. CDR1 and CDR2 (germline): MNHNS, SASEGT. Germline trimming cut 4 bases from V and 1 base from J; bases unmatched to any gene: 5. CDR3 length: 16 residues. The CDR3 DNA follows: TGTGCCAGCAGTGTAATGGGACTAGCGGCCCAAGAGACCCAGTACTTC. Translated: CASSVMGLAAQETQYF.

J is TRBJ2-2 and V is TRBV30; TRBD1 aligns across 10 bases. The CDR3 extends over 17 amino acids. The J segment lost 4 bases and the V segment lost 1 base, leaving 9 bases of the junction unmatched. From germline, CDR1 is GTSNPN and CDR2 SVGIG (reference sequence). Here the CDR3 reads CAWSDLRDRGITGELFF. The CDR3 region has the DNA TGTGCCTGGAGTGACCTCCGGGACAGGGGTATCACCGGGGAGCTGTTTTTT. Filled out from reference TRBV30 and TRBJ2-2, the complete variable domain reads SQTIHQWPATLVQPVGSPLSLECTVEGTSNPNLYWYRQAAGRGLQLLFYSVGIGQISSEVPQNLSASRPQDRQFILSSKKLLLSDSGFYLCAWSDLRDRGITGELFFGEGSRLTVL.

This clonotype has just a few counts. A read error may be the cause here, since a much bigger clone is one base away. The rearrangement uses TRBV4-1 and TRBJ2-2; 12 bases fit TRBD1. CDR3 size: 17 residues. The germline gives CDR1 MGHRA, CDR2 YSYEKL. The CDR3 region has the DNA TGCACCAGCAGCCAAGTTGGGACAGGGGGCCACACCGGGGAGCTGTTTTTT. It specifies CTSSQVGTGGHTGELFF.

Only a few counts were recorded for this clonotype. The chain combines TRBV5-1 with TRBJ2-1, with D possibly TRBD2 on 5 matching bases. The CDR3 consists of 16 residues. V lost 0 bases to trimming and J lost 6 bases, with 16 bases between them. The germline CDR1 and CDR2 sequences are SGHRS and YFSETQ. The CDR3 spells CASSLAASRGGNEQFF. The CDR3 nucleotides read TGCGCCAGCAGCTTGGCCGCTAGCAGAGGCGGCAATGAGCAGTTCTTC.

In this sample, this clonotype turned up many times. The gene calls are TRBV29-1 and TRBJ2-1; TRBD2 might be the D (6 bases). In germline, CDR1 is SQVTM, CDR2 ANQGSEA. Trimming stripped 3 bases from V and 0 bases from J, with 12 bases between. This CDR3 has 15 residues. The CDR3: CSVDMPGSSYNEQFF. CDR3 bases: TGCAGCGTTGATATGCCCGGGAGCTCCTACAATGAGCAGTTCTTC.

Comment on this clonotype: A read error may produce the germline difference seen at one junction end. The V call is TRBV11-2, the J call TRBJ2-5; D might be TRBD1 or TRBD2, each matching 6 bases. The CDR3 has 15 amino acids. CDR1 and CDR2 from the germline V gene are SGHAT and FQNNGV. The CDR3 sequence: CGSSLGGRGGETQYF. Written as DNA, the CDR3 is TGTGGCAGCAGCTTAGGTGGCAGGGGAGGAGAGACCCAGTACTTC.

A note on this clonotype: In this CDR3 the conserved last residue, phenylalanine or tryptophan, is missing, so a read error is likely. CDR3 residues: CASSTRQGTAGNTIYL. CDR3 in DNA: TGTGCCAGCAGTACTCGACAGGGGACCGCTGGAAACACCATATATCTT. The chain is built from TRBV6-6 and TRBJ1-3; 8 nucleotides align to TRBD1. V lost 5 bases, J lost 2 bases, and 8 bases stayed unmatched. CDR1 MNHNY and CDR2 SVGAGI come from the germline V gene (reference sequence). This CDR3 is 16 amino acids long.

Points on this clonotype: The junction and the germline gene differ at one end; a read error may be behind it. This chain connects TRBV24-1 to TRBJ2-2; perhaps TRBD2 as D (5 bases). Germline CDR1 KGHDR, CDR2 SFDVKD. The CDR3 spans 15 residues. The CDR3 DNA reads TGTGTCACCAGTGATTTGGTAACAAACACCGGGGAGCTCCTTTTT. It encodes CVTSDLVTNTGELLF.

Comment on this clonotype: One end of the junction does not line up with germline, which may come from a read error. The chain uses TRBV7-9 and TRBJ1-1; D uncertain. CDR1 is SEHNR and CDR2 is FQNEAQ in the germline V gene (reference sequence). The CDR3 consists of 14 residues. The CDR3 loop is CVSSPGQANTEAFF. Here the CDR3 DNA reads TGTGTCAGCAGCCCCGGCCAGGCGAACACTGAAGCTTTCTTT.

The chain combines TRBV5-1 with TRBJ2-5; D is unresolved. This CDR3 spans 14 amino acids. The germline V and J ends were trimmed by 0 bases and 1 base, with 7 bases remaining between them. From germline, CDR1 is SGHRS and CDR2 YFSETQ. The CDR3 DNA follows: TGCGCCAGCAGCTTGGGCCGGTCCCAAGAGACCCAGTACTTC. Translating it yields CASSLGRSQETQYF.

About this clonotype: Compared with germline, one end of the junction differs, possibly owing to a read error. V is TRBV5-4 and J is TRBJ2-3; 7 bases are a match to TRBD1. Per the germline V gene, CDR1 is SGHNT and CDR2 is YYREEE (reference sequence). The CDR3 has 13 residues. The CDR3 region has the DNA TGTGCCAGCAGCTTACAGGGGACAGATACGCTGTATTTT. This gives the protein CASSLQGTDTLYF.

This clonotype was observed many times. The chain uses TRBV11-1 and TRBJ2-7, with TRBD2 matching over 7 bases. Germline V gene lookup returns CDR1 SGHAT and CDR2 FQDESV (reference sequence). CDR3 length equals 15 residues. The V segment lost 3 bases and the J segment 0 bases; nucleotides outside the gene matches: 5. This chain's CDR3 is CASSFGGRSSYEQYF. The CDR3 region has the DNA TGTGCCAGCAGCTTCGGGGGGAGGAGCTCCTACGAGCAGTACTTC.

A note on this clonotype: This may be a read error: a much more frequent sequence differs by one nucleotide. CDR3 residues: CASSLGGAGPYQPHHF. For the CDR3, the DNA is TGTGCCAGCAGCTTAGGGGGGGCCGGACCTTATCAGCCCCACCATTTT. The J gene is TRBJ1-5, the V gene TRBV11-2, with D tentatively TRBD1 (6 bases). The CDR3 runs to 16 residues. From germline, CDR1 is SGHAT and CDR2 FQNNGV.

Details on this clonotype: Just one base apart from a much larger clone, this may be a read error. V usage is TRBV12-3 or TRBV12-4 and J usage is TRBJ2-2, with 7 bases matching TRBD2. The CDR3 has 15 residues. With 3 bases clipped from V and 7 bases from J, the junction kept 8 bases outside the gene matches. In nucleotides, the CDR3 is TGTGCCAGCAGTTTTTACGGGAGGTCCGGCGGGGAGCTGTTTTTT. Amino acids: CASSFYGRSGGELFF.

The rearrangement links TRBV6-1 to TRBJ2-7; 7 bases agree with TRBD1. The V and J ends lost 6 bases and 4 bases, in that order; junction bases with no gene match: 9. CDR1 MNHNS and CDR2 SASEGT come from the germline V gene. This CDR3 has 14 amino acids. CDR3 DNA: TGTGCCAGCAGAGGACAGGCGGGTGGATACGAGCAGTACTTC. Translation: CASRGQAGGYEQYF.

A note on this clonotype: One junction end does not reproduce the germline sequence, and a read error may be involved. The gene calls are TRBV4-3 and TRBJ2-2; TRBD2 might be the D (6 bases). CDR3 length equals 14 residues. CDR1 LGHNA and CDR2 YSLEER come from the germline V gene. CDR3 sequence reads: CASSHTTSGGELVF. The CDR3 nucleotides are TGCGCCAGCAGCCACACTACTTCCGGCGGGGAGTTGGTGTTT.

The chain uses TRBV29-1 and TRBJ2-1; perhaps TRBD1 as D (7 bases). Germline V gene lookup returns CDR1 SQVTM and CDR2 ANQGSEA. Between the trimmed V and J ends, which lost 7 bases and 13 bases, there was a span of 29 bases. The CDR3 is 15 amino acids. The CDR3: CSAQGVELAGGEQFF. CDR3 in DNA: TGCAGCGCCCAGGGGGTAGAATTGGCCGGAGGGGAACAGTTCTTC.

With regard to this clonotype: This may be a read error, as it is one base from a much larger clone. The J gene is TRBJ1-4, the V gene TRBV6-1; D gene ambiguous. This CDR3 comprises 14 residues. Trimming stripped 7 bases from V and 2 bases from J, with 11 bases between. The germline CDR1 and CDR2 sequences are MNHNS and SASEGT. CDR3 coding DNA: TGTGCCAGCACAACGGGCTTTACTAATGAAAAACTGTTTTTT. Translating gives CASTTGFTNEKLFF.

A remark on this clonotype: This may arise from a read error, as a much more abundant clone is one base away. The chain carries TRBV12-3 or TRBV12-4 and TRBJ2-7; 10 bases are a match to TRBD2. The V and J ends lost 3 bases and 5 bases, in that order; junction bases with no gene match: 7. This CDR3 has 15 residues. The CDR3 nucleotides read TGTGCCAGCAGTTTGGGAACTAGCGGGAACGACGAGCAGTACTTC. As protein: CASSLGTSGNDEQYF.